This T cell receptor beta chain comes out of a study of PD-1 blockade in mismatch repair-deficient tumors. Across the study: Patients had approximately 13 mismatch repair-deficient cancer types, all previously treated and progressing. Study-wide findings and caveats: Rapid post-treatment expansion, then contraction, generally preceding radiologic response, marked tumor-resident clones.

This CDR3 has 11 amino acids. Trimming took off 4 bases at V and 7 bases at J, with 10 bases between the two ends. Germline assignment: CDR1 GTSNPN and CDR2 SVGIG (reference sequence). Libraries were prepared by immunoSEQ multiplex PCR; TCRdb keeps only in-frame clonotypes and omits some of them. The profile covers some 84,000 clones, with about 85% appearing a single time and approximately 2.7% taken by the ten largest. Concerning this clone: The antigen remains undetermined.

The chain uses TRBV30 and TRBJ1-1; the D is unclear. The origin of this receptor is an adult with mismatch repair-deficient cancer. The source material was peripheral blood, sampled 12 weeks after starting pembrolizumab. The CDR3 here is CAWTRTVEAFF. CDR3 coding DNA: TGTGCCTGGACCCGGACGGTTGAAGCTTTCTTT.